The next 14 T cell receptor beta chains were all read from a single sample in a study of cytomegalovirus exposure and HLA in healthy donors. In the PCR, 60 Vbeta and 13 Jbeta primers were used. Here immunoSEQ multiplex PCR was the method, and the copy in TCRdb shows in-frame clones only, minus some. The table shows about 95,000 clones, with 60% to 80% occurring only once. Sequencing used PBMCs. All receptors derive from a woman between 50 and 59 years old in good health and CMV-seropositive.

The J gene is TRBJ2-3, the V gene TRBV11-3; 8 nucleotides align to TRBD1. The germline V gene encodes CDR1 SGHNT and CDR2 YENEEA. The CDR3 length is 15 residues. After removal of 5 bases from V and 4 bases from J, the junction contained 8 bases not matched to a gene. The CDR3 here is CASSATGAFADTQYF. DNA of the CDR3: TGTGCCAGCAGCGCGACAGGGGCTTTCGCAGATACGCAGTATTTT.

J is TRBJ1-1 and V is TRBV27; D call uncertain. The germline V and J ends were trimmed by 0 bases and 6 bases, with 14 bases remaining between them. Germline CDR1 and CDR2: MNHEY and SMNVEV (reference sequence). This CDR3 spans 15 amino acids. The CDR3 nucleotides read TGTGCCAGCAGTTTATCCCGGGTAAGATGGTCTGAAGCTTTCTTT. This codes for CASSLSRVRWSEAFF.

This sequence joins TRBV20-1 and TRBJ1-1; D unclear. CDR1 and CDR2 from the germline V gene are DFQATT and SNEGSKA (reference sequence). This CDR3 contains 11 residues. V was pared by 0 bases and J by 11 bases, with 10 bases between. CDR3 residues: CSARDPGGAFF. For the CDR3, the DNA is TGCAGTGCTAGAGACCCGGGCGGGGCTTTCTTT.

The chain links TRBV11-3 to TRBJ2-3; TRBD2 matches 10 bases. This CDR3 has 15 residues. J lost 1 base, V lost 5 bases, and 3 bases had no gene match. Germline loops: CDR1 SGHNT, CDR2 YENEEA. The CDR3 DNA follows: TGTGCCAGCAGCCCCGGGACTAGCGGCACAGATACGCAGTATTTT. Residues: CASSPGTSGTDTQYF.

This clone appeared a few times. The chain employs TRBV5-1 and TRBJ1-4; the match to TRBD1 covers 7 bases. After removal of 4 bases from V and 0 bases from J, the junction contained 3 bases not matched to a gene. CDR3 size: 15 residues. Looked up from germline, CDR1 is SGHRS and CDR2 is YFSETQ. The CDR3 coding sequence is TGCGCCAGCAGCCGGGACAGAGCAACTAATGAAAAACTGTTTTTT. This codes for CASSRDRATNEKLFF.

This chain's CDR3 is CATSSHRQGSNEQYF. For the CDR3, the DNA is TGTGCCACCAGCAGCCATAGACAGGGGTCCAACGAGCAGTACTTC. V and J are TRBV15 and TRBJ2-7, with 8 bases aligning to TRBD1. Germline loops: CDR1 LNHNV, CDR2 YYDKDF (reference sequence). The CDR3 has 15 residues. V shed 3 bases, J shed 5 bases, and the junction held 9 bases outside the gene matches.

The chain employs TRBV21-1 and TRBJ1-5; the D call in the table, TRBD1, was not verified against the DNA. TRBV21-1 is listed as a pseudogene. The CDR3 covers 20 residues. The CDR3 DNA reads TGTGCCAGCAGCAAAGGCCAACAGGGGGATCCCTTCTATAGCAATCAGCCCCAGCATTTT. Amino acids: CASSKGQQGDPFYSNQPQHF.

V and J are TRBV7-2 and TRBJ2-2; the D is unclear. With 7 bases removed from V and 1 base from J, the gap between germline ends came to 4 bases. Germline V CDR1 and CDR2: SGHTA, FQGNSA. The CDR3 covers 12 residues. The CDR3 DNA is TGTGCCAGCACCAAGAACACCGGGGAGCTGTTTTTT. It codes for CASTKNTGELFF.

This clone has more than one count but fewer than ten. The chain has TRBV7-3 and TRBJ2-2; the D is unclear. Looked up from germline, CDR1 is SGHTA and CDR2 is FQGTGA. Trimming left V 5 bases short and J 6 bases short, with 10 bases between. This CDR3 has 13 residues. The CDR3 bases are TGTGCCAGCAGCATATCTCAGGCCGGGGAGCTGTTTTTT. This sequence encodes CASSISQAGELFF.

This chain uses TRBV19 with TRBJ1-6, with D hard to call. Looked up from germline, CDR1 is LNHDA and CDR2 is SQIVND (reference sequence). Trimming shortened V by 3 bases and J by 5 bases, and 8 bases separated the two germline ends. This CDR3 has 14 amino acids. DNA for the CDR3: TGTGCCAGTAGTATGTCTCAGAATAATTCACCCCTCCACTTT. Amino acid sequence: CASSMSQNNSPLHF.

The rearrangement links TRBV6-1 to TRBJ2-1; D remains ambiguous. The ends were cut back, 8 bases at V and 1 base at J, with 12 bases in the middle. This CDR3 region has 14 residues. Germline V gives CDR1 MNHNS, CDR2 SASEGT. The DNA of the CDR3 is TGTGCCAGCCTGCACAGTATATCCTACAATGAGCAGTTCTTC. It is translated as CASLHSISYNEQFF.

The V call is TRBV30, the J call TRBJ2-7; maybe TRBD2 (5 bases). The CDR3 runs to 11 residues. The germline V gene encodes CDR1 GTSNPN and CDR2 SVGIG (reference sequence). CDR3 DNA: TGTACGGAGGAGCCGGCATACGAGCAGTACTTC. Its protein is CTEEPAYEQYF.

The chain has TRBV6-5 and TRBJ1-5, with 11 bases that match TRBD1. Germline trimming cut 8 bases from V and 8 bases from J; bases unmatched to any gene: 8. CDR1 is MNHEY, CDR2 SVGAGI, per germline. The CDR3 loop spans 14 amino acids. DNA for the CDR3: TGTGCCAGCTCGGACAGGGGGCCTCGCGAGCCCCAGCATTTT. Translated: CASSDRGPREPQHF.

The V gene is TRBV7-8, the J gene TRBJ2-6, with 12 bases aligning to TRBD2. Trimming removed 5 bases from V and 1 base from J; junction bases left unmatched: 12. The germline CDR1 and CDR2 sequences are SGHVS and FQNEAQ. This CDR3 is built from 20 residues. CDR3 residues: CASSGSSGRGFGSGANVLTF. CDR3 sequence (DNA): TGTGCCAGCAGCGGTTCTAGCGGGAGGGGGTTTGGGTCTGGGGCCAACGTCCTGACTTTC.